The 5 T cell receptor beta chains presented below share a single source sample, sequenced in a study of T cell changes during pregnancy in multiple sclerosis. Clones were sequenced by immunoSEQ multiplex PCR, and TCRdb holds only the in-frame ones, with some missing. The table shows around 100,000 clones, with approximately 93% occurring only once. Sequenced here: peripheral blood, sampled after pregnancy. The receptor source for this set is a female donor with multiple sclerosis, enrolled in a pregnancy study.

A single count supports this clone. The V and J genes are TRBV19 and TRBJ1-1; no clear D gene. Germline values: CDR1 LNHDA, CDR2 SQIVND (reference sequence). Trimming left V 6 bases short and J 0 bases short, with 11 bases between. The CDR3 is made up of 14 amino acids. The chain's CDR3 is CASRDDILNTEAFF. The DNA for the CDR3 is TGTGCCAGTAGAGATGACATCCTGAACACTGAAGCTTTCTTT.

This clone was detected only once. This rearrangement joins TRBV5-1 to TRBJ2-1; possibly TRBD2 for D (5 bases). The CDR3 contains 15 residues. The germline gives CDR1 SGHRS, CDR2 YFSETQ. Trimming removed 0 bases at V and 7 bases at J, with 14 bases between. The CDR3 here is CASSLDRTPENEQFF. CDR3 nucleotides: TGCGCCAGCAGCTTGGATCGGACTCCCGAGAATGAGCAGTTCTTC.

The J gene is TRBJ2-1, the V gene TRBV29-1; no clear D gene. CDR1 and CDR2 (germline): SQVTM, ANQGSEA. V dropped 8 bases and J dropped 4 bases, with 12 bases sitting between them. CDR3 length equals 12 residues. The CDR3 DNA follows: TGCAGCCCTACCGACGGGTACAATGAGCAGTTCTTC. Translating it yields CSPTDGYNEQFF.

The DNA of the CDR3 is TGCGCCAGCAGCCCCTCACAGCTAGCCAAAAACATTCAGTACTTC. Translated, it gives CASSPSQLAKNIQYF. The V gene is TRBV4-1, the J gene TRBJ2-4; no clear D gene. V gave up 4 bases and J gave up 0 bases, with 10 bases separating them. The CDR3 length is 15 residues. Germline V lookup: CDR1 MGHRA, CDR2 YSYEKL.

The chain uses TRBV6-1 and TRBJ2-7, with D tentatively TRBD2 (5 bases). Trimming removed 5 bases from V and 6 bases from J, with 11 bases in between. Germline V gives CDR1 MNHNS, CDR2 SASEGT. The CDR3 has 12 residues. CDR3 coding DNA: TGTGCCAGCAGTTTATCAGGAGGCGAGCAGTACTTC. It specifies CASSLSGGEQYF.